This TCR beta chain was sequenced in a study of blood T cell repertoires in COVID-19. Assay used: immunoSEQ multiplex PCR; TCRdb lists only in-frame clones, some missing. The data show 35,000 to 50,000 clones, around 83% seen once. V was clipped by 1 base and J by 2 bases; unmatched bases: 5. The CDR3 has 15 residues. The germline V gene has CDR1 SGHAT and CDR2 FQNNGV. The TCR comes from a human donor with acute or convalescent COVID-19. The donor label of this sample is uncertain. Sequenced: peripheral blood. The genes are TRBV11-2 and TRBJ2-7, with TRBD1 identical over 7 bases. The CDR3 protein is CASSLAVDRAYEQYF. Here the CDR3 DNA reads TGTGCCAGCAGCTTAGCCGTTGACAGGGCCTACGAGCAGTACTTC.